These 25 T cell receptor beta chains were sequenced from one sample in a study of blood T cell repertoires in COVID-19. TCRdb keeps only in-frame clones here, not all; method: immunoSEQ multiplex PCR. The table lists approximately 380,000 clones, around 89% of them singletons. What was sequenced was PBMCs or T cells enriched from blood (not recorded which). Receptor source: a woman between 18 and 29 years old who had recovered from COVID-19.

CDR3 nucleotide sequence: TGTGCCAGCAGCTCGGACAGGGTTGATGGCTACACCTTC. Its protein product is CASSSDRVDGYTF. The rearrangement joins TRBV7-9 to TRBJ1-2; TRBD1 aligns across 8 bases. Trimming took 4 bases from V and 6 from J; bases not matched to a gene: 4. The germline V gene has CDR1 SEHNR and CDR2 FQNEAQ (reference sequence). This CDR3 is built from 13 residues.

The chain is built from TRBV7-6 and TRBJ2-1, with TRBD2 matching over 10 bases. Germline V gene data show CDR1 as SGHVS and CDR2 as FNYEAQ. With 4 bases clipped from V and 5 bases from J, the junction kept 5 bases outside the gene matches. CDR3 length: 15 residues. CDR3 loop: CASSSRTSGNNEQFF. The CDR3 DNA sequence: TGTGCCAGCAGCTCCCGGACTAGCGGAAACAATGAGCAGTTCTTC.

This sequence joins TRBV20-1 and TRBJ2-5; D not certain. The germline CDR1 and CDR2 sequences are DFQATT and SNEGSKA (reference sequence). V was shortened by 3 bases and J by 3 bases, with 8 bases between the two germline ends. The CDR3 consists of 12 residues. The CDR3 DNA reads TGCAGTGCTAGTCCCGGAGAAGAGACCCAGTACTTC. This translates into CSASPGEETQYF.

The CDR3: CASSDNSNQPQHF. CDR3 DNA: TGTGCCAGCAGTGACAATAGCAATCAGCCCCAGCATTTT. The chain employs TRBV2 and TRBJ1-5; D not resolved. V lost 3 bases and J 0 bases, leaving 3 bases between the germline ends. This CDR3 region has 13 residues. The germline V gene has CDR1 SNHLY and CDR2 FYNNEI. The full variable domain, completed using reference TRBV2 and TRBJ1-5, is EPEVTQTPSHQVTQMGQEVILRCVPISNHLYFYWYRQILGQKVEFLVSFYNNEISEKSEIFDDQFSVERPDGSNFTLKIRSTKLEDSAMYFCASSDNSNQPQHFGDGTRLSIL.

This CDR3 is CASSHGGLLTEAFF. CDR3 bases: TGTGCCAGCAGCCATGGAGGATTGCTCACTGAAGCTTTCTTT. This sequence joins TRBV3-1 (or the pseudogene TRBV3-2) and TRBJ1-1; D unresolved. Germline assignment: CDR1 LGHDT and CDR2 YNNKEL (reference sequence). CDR3 length: 14 amino acids. Trimming removed 3 bases at V and 4 bases at J, with 12 bases between.

This chain links TRBV3-1 (or the pseudogene TRBV3-2) with TRBJ1-1; D is perhaps TRBD1 (5 bases). CDR3 length: 13 amino acids. Germline V gives CDR1 LGHDT, CDR2 YNNKEL (reference sequence). V was pared by 3 bases and J by 5 bases, with 10 bases between. This CDR3 is CASSHQGKTEAFF. The CDR3 DNA reads as TGTGCCAGCAGCCATCAGGGTAAGACTGAAGCTTTCTTT.

The CDR3 nucleotides are TGCGCCAGCAGCCAAGTTGCAGGGGTCTACTATGGCTACACCTTC. As protein: CASSQVAGVYYGYTF. The gene calls are TRBV4-1 and TRBJ1-2, with a possible D match to TRBD1 (6 bases). CDR1 MGHRA and CDR2 YSYEKL come from the germline V gene. The ends were cut back, 1 base at V and 3 bases at J, with 12 bases in the middle. There are 15 residues in the CDR3.

The chain has TRBV7-3 and TRBJ2-1, with TRBD2 matching 16 bases. This CDR3 is built from 19 residues. Germline V gene sequence: CDR1 SGHTA, CDR2 FQGTGA. The V gene end was trimmed by 5 bases and the J gene end by 7 bases; junction bases not matched to a gene: 14. The CDR3 region has the DNA TGTGCCAGCAGCGACGGGACTAGCGGGGGGGCTATCCGGTATAATGAGCAGTTCTTC. It specifies CASSDGTSGGAIRYNEQFF.

This chain links TRBV7-9 with TRBJ1-1; D is unresolved. CDR3 length: 15 residues. Germline CDR1 SEHNR, CDR2 FQNEAQ (reference sequence). The V gene lost 7 bases and the J gene lost 0 bases, with 15 bases spanning the gap. The CDR3 region is CASTYEGGLNTEAFF. CDR3 DNA: TGTGCCAGCACCTATGAGGGTGGCCTGAACACTGAAGCTTTCTTT.

In this sample, this clone turned up once. The rearrangement joins TRBV5-1 to TRBJ1-1; 7 bases fit TRBD1. This CDR3 region has 13 residues. V lost 2 bases and J lost 6; bases outside the gene matches: 4. Germline CDR1 and CDR2: SGHRS and YFSETQ. CDR3 in DNA: TGCGCCAGCAGCTTCCGGGACAGCGCTGAAGCTTTCTTT. Protein product: CASSFRDSAEAFF.

The genes are TRBV7-2 and TRBJ2-7, with 10 bases identical to TRBD1. The CDR3 totals 17 residues. The J segment lost 5 bases and the V segment lost 4 bases, leaving 14 bases of the junction unmatched. Germline values: CDR1 SGHTA, CDR2 FQGNSA. CDR3 sequence: CASSSPPRIGQGDEQYF. CDR3 sequence (DNA): TGTGCCAGCAGCTCGCCACCCCGTATAGGACAGGGGGACGAGCAGTACTTC.

V usage is TRBV5-4 and J usage is TRBJ2-2; 8 bases line up with TRBD1. Germline V lookup: CDR1 SGHNT, CDR2 YYREEE (reference sequence). The CDR3 is 15 residues long. J lost 5 bases, V lost 0 bases, and 3 bases had no gene match. The CDR3 here is CASSLGGQDTGELFF. The DNA of the CDR3 is TGTGCCAGCAGCTTGGGGGGACAGGATACCGGGGAGCTGTTTTTT.

The J gene is TRBJ1-4, the V gene TRBV5-1; D perhaps matches TRBD1 (5 bases). This CDR3 has 16 residues. V was clipped by 5 bases and J by 0 bases, with 14 bases between them. Germline lookup yields CDR1 SGHRS and CDR2 YFSETQ. The CDR3 bases are TGCGCCAGCAGAGGCAGGGAGGATGCAACTAATGAAAAACTGTTTTTT. Residues: CASRGREDATNEKLFF. Full variable domain (outside the CDR3, taken from reference TRBV5-1 and TRBJ1-4): KAGVTQTPRYLIKTRGQQVTLSCSPISGHRSVSWYQQTPGQGLQFLFEYFSETQRNKGNFPGRFSGRQFSNSRSEMNVSTLELGDSALYLCASRGREDATNEKLFFGSGTQLSVL.

J is TRBJ1-2 and V is TRBV9; the match to TRBD1 covers 7 bases. CDR3 length equals 15 residues. The V segment lost 4 bases and the J segment 4 bases; nucleotides outside the gene matches: 10. Germline CDR1 and CDR2: SGDLS and YYNGEE. This CDR3 reads CASSPQGQAGYGYTF. The CDR3 DNA reads as TGTGCCAGCAGCCCTCAAGGACAGGCCGGCTATGGCTACACCTTC.

The V and J genes are TRBV10-3 and TRBJ1-5; TRBD1 might be the D (5 bases). Trimming left V 10 bases short and J 3 bases short, with 10 bases between. Germline CDR1 reads ENHRY; CDR2 reads SYGVKD. The CDR3 contains 12 residues. CDR3: CATQGNNQPQHF. The CDR3 DNA sequence: TGTGCCACCCAGGGCAACAATCAGCCCCAGCATTTT.

This clone has only one observation. This chain connects TRBV19 to TRBJ1-2; TRBD1 matches 9 bases. V dropped 6 bases and J dropped 4; count of bases not matched to a gene: 9. CDR1 is LNHDA and CDR2 is SQIVND in the germline V gene (reference sequence). There are 15 residues in the CDR3. The CDR3 is CASRLNPGQGYGYTF. In DNA form, the CDR3 reads TGTGCCAGTAGGCTCAATCCGGGACAGGGCTATGGCTACACCTTC.

This rearrangement joins TRBV6-7 to TRBJ2-7; 10 nucleotides align to TRBD1. Being an ORF, TRBV6-7 has a function that is uncertain. This CDR3 spans 19 amino acids. V was clipped by 4 bases and J by 4 bases; unmatched bases: 19. CDR3 in amino acids: CASSSRVIGDRGLGYEQYF. CDR3 bases: TGTGCCAGCAGTTCCCGTGTCATTGGGGACAGGGGACTGGGATACGAGCAGTACTTC.

This chain uses TRBV7-9 with TRBJ1-1; maybe TRBD1 (6 bases). The CDR3 consists of 15 residues. Germline V gives CDR1 SEHNR, CDR2 FQNEAQ (reference sequence). V lost 5 bases and J lost 4, with 17 bases in between. In DNA, the CDR3 is TGTGCCAGCAGCCCGGTGGGCCGAGGGGGCACTGAAGCTTTCTTT. Translation gives CASSPVGRGGTEAFF.

The V call is TRBV19, the J call TRBJ1-2; D ambiguous. The CDR3 contains 15 residues. Germline loops: CDR1 LNHDA, CDR2 SQIVND (reference sequence). The V end lost 3 bases, the J end lost 8 bases, and 19 bases lay between the germline ends. The CDR3 reads CASSMDTARVGGYTF. The CDR3 DNA sequence: TGTGCCAGTAGTATGGATACAGCCCGCGTTGGCGGCTACACCTTC.

This chain uses TRBV11-3 with TRBJ2-1; D perhaps matches TRBD2 (5 bases). The CDR3 sequence is 15 residues long. V lost 3 bases, J lost 1 base, and 10 bases lay in between. Per germline, CDR1 SGHNT and CDR2 YENEEA. As DNA, the CDR3 is TGTGCCAGCAGCTTCAGCGGACCTTCCTACAATGAGCAGTTCTTC. It translates to CASSFSGPSYNEQFF.

This clone was counted only a few times. This chain links TRBV11-2 with TRBJ2-1, with 8 bases fitting TRBD2. V shed 5 bases, J shed 4 bases, and the junction held 4 bases outside the gene matches. Per germline, CDR1 SGHAT and CDR2 FQNNGV. The CDR3 totals 14 residues. CDR3 DNA sequence: TGTGCCAGCAGCACGGGACTAGGTTACAATGAGCAGTTCTTC. It is translated as CASSTGLGYNEQFF.

In its sample, this clone was seen once. The J gene is TRBJ2-5, the V gene TRBV7-2; possibly TRBD2 for D (5 bases). The CDR3 totals 13 residues. Germline-derived CDR1 and CDR2 are SGHTA and FQGNSA. Trimming took 5 bases from V and 4 from J, leaving 11 bases between them. The CDR3 sequence is CASSPRAGETQYF. The CDR3 nucleotides are TGTGCCAGCAGCCCAAGGGCGGGAGAGACCCAGTACTTC. Supplemented by reference TRBV7-2 and TRBJ2-5, the full variable domain reads GAGVSQSPSNKVTEKGKDVELRCDPISGHTALYWYRQSLGQGLEFLIYFQGNSAPDKSGLPSDRFSAERTGGSVSTLTIQRTQQEDSAVYLCASSPRAGETQYFGPGTRLLVL.

The gene calls are TRBV5-5 and TRBJ1-5, with D unresolved. Germline loops: CDR1 SGHKS, CDR2 YYEKEE (reference sequence). There are 15 residues in the CDR3. Trimming cost V 1 base and J 1 base, with 9 bases left between them. Here the CDR3 reads CASSLTVASNQPQHF. DNA for the CDR3: TGTGCCAGCAGCTTGACAGTAGCGAGCAATCAGCCCCAGCATTTT.

This rearrangement joins TRBV20-1 to TRBJ1-1; no definite D call. CDR1 and CDR2 (germline): DFQATT, SNEGSKA (reference sequence). V gave up 3 bases and J gave up 10 bases, with 12 bases separating them. The CDR3 extends over 11 amino acids. The chain's CDR3 is CSASVGVRAFF. CDR3 nucleotide sequence: TGCAGTGCTAGCGTCGGAGTTAGAGCTTTCTTT.

The chain recombines TRBV6-1 with TRBJ1-6; D possibly corresponds to TRBD1 (5 bases). V lost 2 bases, J lost 6 bases, and 17 bases lay in between. CDR1 is MNHNS, CDR2 SASEGT, per germline. The CDR3 has 17 amino acids. The CDR3, as DNA: TGTGCCAGCAGTGAATTCTTTATGACAGACTTTAATTCACCCCTCCACTTT. It is translated as CASSEFFMTDFNSPLHF.